This T cell receptor beta chain was captured in a study of cytomegalovirus exposure and HLA in healthy donors. Overall study results and limits: Reportedly, a later analysis found an Asian-associated ancestry cluster had fewer N-insertions than the roughly 700-donor mean.

Researchers ran the PCR with 60 Vbeta and 13 Jbeta primers. Produced via immunoSEQ multiplex PCR; TCRdb's table is partial and in-frame only. This table holds 130,000 to 150,000 clones, 84% found once. CDR1 is SGDLS and CDR2 is YYNGEE in the germline V gene. The V and J ends lost 0 bases and 6 bases respectively, with 12 bases between them. The CDR3 covers 14 residues. About this clone: Its target is not known.

The sample comprised PBMCs. The receptor was derived from a boy younger than 10 in good health and CMV-seronegative. This sequence joins TRBV9 and TRBJ1-1; the D gene is possibly TRBD1 (5 bases). The CDR3 bases are TGTGCCAGCAGCGTAGCTCAGGGTTCGGCTGAAGCTTTCTTT. The encoded protein is CASSVAQGSAEAFF.